Following are 5 T cell receptor beta chains from one sample sequenced in a study of regulatory T cells in long-lasting Graves disease. The sample's time point: newly diagnosed GD, antithyroid drugs for less than 3 months. After RNA was extracted from PBMCs, the TCR library was made from it. Building of the TCR beta libraries involved iRepertoire HTBI primers and Arm-PCR of CDR3 regions. Via MiXCR, TCRdb re-called the multiplex PCR reads, giving one row per CDR3 protein. The sample records some 490,000 distinct CDR3 sequences, around 12% being singletons. The sample also formed part of further work on T cells in Graves' hyperthyroidism and ophthalmopathy.

The sequenced sample was peripheral blood mononuclear cells (PBMCs), obtained at new diagnosis, from a patient treated with antithyroid drugs. The receptors shown here come from a woman aged 25 to 39 with Graves disease.

There are many counts of this clonotype. This chain links TRBV28 with TRBJ2-1; possible D gene TRBD2, 5 bases. The germline V gene encodes CDR1 MDHEN and CDR2 SYDVKM. This CDR3 is built from 14 residues. Between the trimmed V and J ends, which lost 5 bases and 9 bases, there was a span of 17 bases. The CDR3 region has the DNA TGTGCCAGCAGTAACGGAGGCCAAGGAGGTGAGCAGTTCTTC. Amino acids: CASSNGGQGGEQFF.

This clonotype has at least ten counts. The chain joins TRBV11-2 to TRBJ2-7; the D gene could be TRBD1 or TRBD2 (7 bases each). V was shortened by 0 bases and J by 1 base, with 22 bases between the two germline ends. This CDR3 comprises 19 residues. Germline values: CDR1 SGHAT, CDR2 FQNNGV. In DNA form, the CDR3 reads TGTGCCAGCAGCTTAGATAGGGGAGGGGGCAGGTTTACGTCCTACGAGCAGTACTTC. Its translation is CASSLDRGGGRFTSYEQYF.

Many counts were recorded for this clonotype. A junction boundary mismatches the germline segment, possibly from a read error. The rearrangement joins TRBV30 to TRBJ2-1, with 7 bases aligning to TRBD1. The CDR3 has 13 amino acids. Germline V gives CDR1 GTSNPN, CDR2 SVGIG (reference sequence). CDR3 nucleotides: TGTACCTGCCCACGGGACAGCCTAAATGAGCAGTTCTTC. Protein: CTCPRDSLNEQFF.

In this sample, this clonotype turned up a few times. The J gene is TRBJ2-5, the V gene TRBV6-2 or TRBV6-3, with D perhaps TRBD1 (5 bases). V was trimmed by 2 bases and J by 5 bases, leaving 18 bases between them. Germline loops: CDR1 MNHEY, CDR2 SVGEGT. The CDR3 extends over 16 amino acids. CDR3 sequence: CASSYHASGYGETQYF. The DNA of the CDR3 is TGTGCCAGCAGTTACCACGCCTCAGGGTATGGCGAGACCCAGTACTTC.

This clonotype occurred many times. The rearrangement links TRBV30 to TRBJ2-1; D may be TRBD1 (5 bases). V gave up 1 base and J gave up 1 base, with 5 bases separating them. CDR1 GTSNPN and CDR2 SVGIG come from the germline V gene (reference sequence). There are 13 residues in the CDR3. The CDR3 sequence: CAWSEGSYNEQFF. The CDR3 coding sequence is TGTGCCTGGAGTGAGGGGTCCTACAATGAGCAGTTCTTC.